The sequence of this T cell receptor (beta chain) was determined in a study of blood T cells in healthy people across ages. Trimming took off 3 bases at V and 5 bases at J, with 14 bases between the two ends. The CDR3 is 14 residues long. A second PCR, run for about 7 to 11 cycles, used a sample-barcoded 5' primer plus a J-beta primer mix. Each cDNA molecule was tagged by a template-switch adaptor with 12 random nucleotides. Via MiXCR, TCRdb re-called the 5' RACE reads, giving one row per CDR3 protein. This table holds 800,000 to 950,000 distinct CDR3 sequences, almost 30% found once. In its sample, this clonotype was seen a few times. This same sample was also part of a study on T cells of mothers and their children.

The chain combines TRBV12-3 or TRBV12-4 with TRBJ2-7; possible D gene TRBD1, 5 bases. Sequencing input: blood. The sequence was obtained from a woman in her thirties or forties in good health. In DNA, the CDR3 is TGTGCCAGCAGTTTTCAGCAGGGTGACCACGAGCAGTACTTC. This encodes CASSFQQGDHEQYF.